This TCR beta chain was obtained from a study of beta chain features in type 1 diabetes. Trimming removed 4 bases from V and 6 bases from J; junction bases left unmatched: 7. Germline assignment: CDR1 SQVTM and CDR2 ANQGSEA. This CDR3 is 14 amino acids long. Regarding the study as a whole: Among all four CD4+ subsets, Type 1 diabetes patients had TCRB CDR3s that were moderately but significantly shorter. Relative to healthy donors, patients appeared to have naive, central memory and Treg TCRB repertoires that were more similar.

By frequency in the sample, this clone is medium-sized (0.01 to 0.1%). Its antigen is undetermined. The investigators reverse transcribed all of the isolated RNA, so they sequenced expressed TCRB transcripts. The data were produced by immunoSEQ multiplex PCR, yet TCRdb's version contains in-frame clones alone and is incomplete. The table records under 55,000 clones, less than 55% of them present only once. In total, each donor contributed a single heparinised blood draw that averaged about 100 mL. Sequencing was carried out using Tregs from blood. V gene TRBV29-1 combines with J gene TRBJ2-2; TRBD1 matches at 8 bases. This TCR came from a young man with type 1 diabetes. CDR3 sequence: CSVAGTGYPGELFF. As DNA, the CDR3 is TGCAGCGTTGCCGGGACAGGATATCCCGGGGAGCTGTTTTTT.